These 13 T cell receptor beta chains originate from one sample sequenced in a study of T cells in Graves' hyperthyroidism and ophthalmopathy. Researchers amplified the TCR beta CDR3 regions from RNA transcripts. The primer set for the first-round RT-PCR of the TCR CDR3 was HTBI. TCRdb re-called the multiplex PCR reads through MiXCR, storing one row per CDR3 protein. The sample yields roughly 380,000 distinct CDR3 sequences, approximately 15% seen once. The specimen sequenced was blood. All receptors derive from a woman aged 55-69 years with Graves' hyperthyroidism.

This clonotype was detected ten times or more. The chain links TRBV5-1 to TRBJ2-3; 10 nucleotides align to TRBD1. Germline CDR1 reads SGHRS; CDR2 reads YFSETQ. J was trimmed by 3 bases and V by 4 bases; bases with no gene match: 5. CDR3 size: 15 residues. For the CDR3, the DNA is TGCGCCAGCAGCACGGGACAGGGGAATACAGATACGCAGTATTTT. Encoded protein: CASSTGQGNTDTQYF. Drawing the rest from reference TRBV5-1 and TRBJ2-3, the complete variable domain is KAGVTQTPRYLIKTRGQQVTLSCSPISGHRSVSWYQQTPGQGLQFLFEYFSETQRNKGNFPGRFSGRQFSNSRSEMNVSTLELGDSALYLCASSTGQGNTDTQYFGPGTRLTVL.

In this sample, this clonotype turned up many times. The chain recombines TRBV6-1 with TRBJ2-7; 7 bases are a match to TRBD1. J lost 5 bases, V lost 8 bases, and 9 bases had no gene match. In germline, CDR1 is MNHNS, CDR2 SASEGT. The CDR3 runs 13 residues. CDR3 amino acids: CASQRQGYDEQYF. CDR3 DNA sequence: TGTGCCAGCCAAAGACAGGGCTACGACGAGCAGTACTTC.

Many counts were recorded for this clonotype. This sequence joins TRBV19 and TRBJ2-3, with D perhaps TRBD2 (5 bases). Germline V lookup: CDR1 LNHDA, CDR2 SQIVND (reference sequence). The germline V and J ends were trimmed by 7 bases and 0 bases, with 14 bases remaining between them. The CDR3 loop spans 15 amino acids. CDR3 DNA sequence: TGTGCCAGTAACTCCGTAGCGTCTAGCACAGATACGCAGTATTTT. Residues: CASNSVASSTDTQYF.

The chain links TRBV9 to TRBJ2-7; 7 positions agree with TRBD1. This CDR3 region has 15 residues. CDR1 SGDLS and CDR2 YYNGEE come from the germline V gene. Trimming at V came to 3 bases and at J to 1 base, leaving 7 bases not matched to a gene. CDR3 nucleotide sequence: TGTGCCAGCAGCGCGAGATGGGACAGATCCTACGAGCAGTACTTC. It is translated as CASSARWDRSYEQYF. Looking up the rest from reference TRBV9 and TRBJ2-7 gives the full variable domain: DSGVTQTPKHLITATGQRVTLRCSPRSGDLSVYWYQQSLDQGLQFLIQYYNGEERAKGNILERFSAQQFPDLHSELNLSSLELGDSALYFCASSARWDRSYEQYFGPGTRLTVT.

V and J are TRBV20-1 and TRBJ2-5, with a tentative D call TRBD2 (6 bases). Trimming pared 1 base from V and 5 bases from J, leaving 14 bases between. Germline lookup yields CDR1 DFQATT and CDR2 SNEGSKA (reference sequence). This CDR3 is 14 amino acids long. The CDR3 DNA reads as TGCAGTGCTAGAGTGGGACTGGGGAGGGAGACCCAGTACTTC. Encoded protein: CSARVGLGRETQYF.

Details on this clonotype: The germline gene is not matched at one end of the junction; a read error may be the cause. This chain links TRBV19 with TRBJ1-2; D not certain. Germline values: CDR1 LNHDA, CDR2 SQIVND (reference sequence). CDR3 length equals 14 residues. CDR3 region: CTSSPSGFNYGYTF. The CDR3 DNA reads TGTACCAGTAGTCCCTCGGGGTTCAACTATGGCTACACCTTC. Full variable domain (missing parts from reference TRBV19 and TRBJ1-2): DGGITQSPKYLFRKEGQNVTLSCEQNLNHDAMYWYRQDPGQGLRLIYYSQIVNDFQKGDIAEGYSVSREKKESFPLTVTSAQKNPTAFYLCTSSPSGFNYGYTFGSGTRLTVV.

This clonotype was found many times. This chain joins TRBV5-6 and TRBJ2-7, with D maybe TRBD1 (6 bases). The CDR3 extends over 16 amino acids. Germline CDR1 SGHDT, CDR2 YYEEEE. Trimming cost V 3 bases and J 1 base, with 17 bases left between them. Here the CDR3 DNA reads TGTGCCAGCAGCTCCGAGACAGGAATTCCGTCCTACGAGCAGTACTTC. Its translation: CASSSETGIPSYEQYF. Based on the CDR3 plus reference TRBV5-6 and TRBJ2-7, the full variable domain is DAGVTQSPTHLIKTRGQQVTLRCSPKSGHDTVSWYQQALGQGPQFIFQYYEEEERQRGNFPDRFSGHQFPNYSSELNVNALLLGDSALYLCASSSETGIPSYEQYFGPGTRLTVT.

On this clonotype itself: At one of its ends the junction is not consistent with the germline gene, which may arise from a read error. V is TRBV11-2 and J is TRBJ2-7; the D is unclear. The CDR3 runs to 14 residues. Germline lookup yields CDR1 SGHAT and CDR2 FQNNGV. The CDR3 DNA reads TGTGCCAGCAGCGTTGGTCACACAGCCTACGGGCAGTACTTC. Protein product: CASSVGHTAYGQYF.

This clonotype appeared a few times. The chain recombines TRBV27 with TRBJ1-6; 10 nucleotides match TRBD1. The CDR3 covers 15 residues. V gave up 6 bases and J gave up 8 bases; unmatched junction bases: 7. The germline CDR1 and CDR2 sequences are MNHEY and SMNVEV (reference sequence). The CDR3 sequence: CASRGGDRGHSPLHF. CDR3 DNA: TGTGCCAGCAGGGGCGGAGACAGGGGGCATTCACCCCTCCACTTT.

The CDR3 region has the DNA TGTGCCAGCAGTACCGACCGGGACAGACAGTTCTTC. Its protein product is CASSTDRDRQFF. The V call is TRBV2, the J call TRBJ2-1, with 7 bases matching TRBD1. The CDR3 sequence is 12 residues long. Germline trimming cut 5 bases from V and 13 bases from J; bases unmatched to any gene: 8. Per the germline V gene, CDR1 is SNHLY and CDR2 is FYNNEI. Looking up the rest from reference TRBV2 and TRBJ2-1 gives the full variable domain: EPEVTQTPSHQVTQMGQEVILRCVPISNHLYFYWYRQILGQKVEFLVSFYNNEISEKSEIFDDQFSVERPDGSNFTLKIRSTKLEDSAMYFCASSTDRDRQFFGPGTRLTVL.

This clonotype was picked up many times. In nucleotides, the CDR3 is TGTGCCAGCAGGATGGTAGCGGGAGACTACGAGCAGTACTTC. Translated, it gives CASRMVAGDYEQYF. V usage is TRBV6-1 and J usage is TRBJ2-7, with 9 bases aligning to TRBD2. The trim removed 6 bases at V and 3 bases at J, leaving 6 bases unmatched. Germline CDR1 is MNHNS and CDR2 is SASEGT. CDR3 length: 14 residues.

V and J are TRBV28 and TRBJ2-3; D is perhaps TRBD2 (5 bases). Germline values: CDR1 MDHEN, CDR2 SYDVKM. The length of the CDR3 is 17 residues. V was pared by 6 bases and J by 1 base, with 20 bases between. In DNA, the CDR3 is TGTGCCAGCAGGCCCCTACTAGAACGGCTAGGCACAGATACGCAGTATTTT. Protein sequence: CASRPLLERLGTDTQYF.

The V call is TRBV7-3, the J call TRBJ2-1, with 7 bases fitting TRBD1. CDR1 SGHTA and CDR2 FQGTGA come from the germline V gene. The CDR3 has 13 amino acids. With 5 bases clipped from V and 15 bases from J, the junction kept 13 bases outside the gene matches. This CDR3 reads CASSLRGQGIPFF. CDR3 nucleotides: TGTGCCAGCAGCCTTAGGGGGCAGGGGATTCCGTTCTTC.